This T cell receptor (beta chain) comes out of a study of T cell repertoires in cytomegalovirus infection. Regarding the study as a whole: HLA-C-restricted CMV clonotypes gave the most frequent clonotype in two of eight donors. Carriage of CMV together with the relevant HLA was identifiable through cumulative public TCR beta family frequency.

Each CDR3 protein gets one entry after TCRdb re-called the reads with MiXCR. The profile shows approximately 750,000 distinct CDR3 sequences, roughly 35% of them singletons. A remark on this clonotype: Its target is unknown.

J was trimmed by 5 bases and V by 0 bases; bases with no gene match: 9. Germline V gene lookup returns CDR1 DFQATT and CDR2 SNEGSKA (reference sequence). The CDR3 has 15 amino acids. The V gene is TRBV20-1, the J gene TRBJ1-1, with 7 bases fitting TRBD1. The sequence was collected from a human donor in good health (CMV status not recorded). Some clones in this sample may be carry-over from other donors' samples. What was sequenced was PBMCs. CDR3 in DNA: TGCAGTGCTAGAGATCTCGACAGGGTTGGGACTGAAGCTTTCTTT. It codes for CSARDLDRVGTEAFF.